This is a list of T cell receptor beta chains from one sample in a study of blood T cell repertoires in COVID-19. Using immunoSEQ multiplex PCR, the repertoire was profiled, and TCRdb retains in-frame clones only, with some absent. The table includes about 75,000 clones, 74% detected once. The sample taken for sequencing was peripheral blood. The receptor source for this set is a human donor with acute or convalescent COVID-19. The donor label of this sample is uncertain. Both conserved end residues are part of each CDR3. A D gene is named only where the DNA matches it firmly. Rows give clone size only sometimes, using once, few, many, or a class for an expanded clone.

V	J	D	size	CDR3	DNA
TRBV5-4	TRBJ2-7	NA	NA	CASSLFGRGSTVQYF	TGTGCCAGCAGCTTGTTCGGCAGGGGAAGCACCGTGCAGTACTTC
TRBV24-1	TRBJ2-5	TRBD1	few	CATSDRQQGGETQYF	TGTGCCACCAGTGACCGCCAACAGGGGGGAGAGACCCAGTACTTC
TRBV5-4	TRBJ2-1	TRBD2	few	CASSSRTRLSYNEQFF	TGTGCCAGCAGTTCTCGGACTAGACTTTCCTACAATGAGCAGTTCTTC
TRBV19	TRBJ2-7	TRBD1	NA	CASSIGTGTARFYEQYF	TGTGCCAGTAGTATAGGGACCGGGACAGCACGATTCTACGAGCAGTACTTC
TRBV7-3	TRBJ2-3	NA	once	CASSTGTDTQYF	TGTGCCAGCAGCACTGGCACAGATACGCAGTATTTT
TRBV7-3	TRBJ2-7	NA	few	CASSSKSAAAYEQYF	TGTGCCAGCAGTTCAAAGTCGGCGGCCGCCTACGAGCAGTACTTC
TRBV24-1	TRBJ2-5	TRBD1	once	CATSDPGGQETQYF	TGTGCCACCAGTGACCCAGGGGGCCAAGAGACCCAGTACTTC
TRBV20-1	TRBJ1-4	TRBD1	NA	CSASPSGTAYEKLFF	TGCAGTGCTAGTCCCTCCGGGACAGCTTATGAAAAACTGTTTTTT
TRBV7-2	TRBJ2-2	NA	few	CASSFGGLTGELFF	TGTGCCAGCAGCTTCGGGGGGCTCACCGGGGAGCTGTTTTTT
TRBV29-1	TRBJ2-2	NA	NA	CSVPLGGELFF	TGCAGCGTTCCCCTAGGCGGGGAGCTGTTTTTT
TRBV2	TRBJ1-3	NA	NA	CASRGIKSSGNTIYF	TGTGCCAGCAGGGGCATAAAAAGCTCTGGAAACACCATATATTTT
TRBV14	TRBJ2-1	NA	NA	CASSQDLENEQFF	TGTGCCAGCAGCCAAGATTTAGAGAATGAGCAGTTCTTC
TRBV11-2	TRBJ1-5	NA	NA	CASSPRGGGRGQPQHF	TGTGCCAGCAGCCCGAGAGGTGGCGGGCGAGGTCAGCCCCAGCATTTT
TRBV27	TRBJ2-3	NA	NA	CASSSHSDTQYF	TGTGCCAGCAGTTCTCACTCAGATACGCAGTATTTT
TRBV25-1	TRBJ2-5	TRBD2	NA	CASRGLAGETQYF	TGTGCCAGCAGAGGACTAGCTGGCGAGACCCAGTACTTC
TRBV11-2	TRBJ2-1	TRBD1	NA	CASSPTGGAHNEQFF	TGTGCCAGCAGCCCCACAGGGGGCGCCCACAATGAGCAGTTCTTC
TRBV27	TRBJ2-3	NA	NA	CASSFRETDTQYF	TGTGCCAGCAGTTTTCGGGAGACAGATACGCAGTATTTT
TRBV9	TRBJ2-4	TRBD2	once	CASSVGRGGGDIAKNIQYF	TGTGCCAGCAGCGTAGGTCGCGGGGGAGGTGATATAGCCAAAAACATTCAGTACTTC
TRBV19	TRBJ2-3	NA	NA	CASTPRRTNTDTQYF	TGTGCCAGTACCCCGCGCCGGACAAACACAGATACGCAGTATTTT
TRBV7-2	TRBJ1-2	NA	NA	CASSLDSGYGYTF	TGTGCCAGCAGCTTAGATTCGGGGTATGGCTACACCTTC
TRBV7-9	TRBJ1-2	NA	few	CASSLQGRNGYTF	TGTGCCAGCAGCTTACAGGGAAGGAATGGCTACACCTTC
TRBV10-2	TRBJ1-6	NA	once	CASSEAKGSPLHF	TGCGCCAGCAGTGAGGCCAAGGGGTCACCCCTCCACTTT
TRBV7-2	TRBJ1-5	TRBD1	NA	CASSPGTGSQPQHF	TGTGCCAGCAGCCCCGGGACAGGGAGCCAGCCCCAGCATTTT
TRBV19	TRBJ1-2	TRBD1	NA	CATSRQGAEGYTF	TGTGCCACTTCCCGACAGGGGGCGGAGGGCTACACCTTC